This TCR beta chain is from a study of PD-1 blockade in classical Hodgkin lymphoma. Study-wide results and limits: It was reported that newly diagnosed patients had less baseline TCR diversity than healthy donors. Significantly greater TCR diversity emerged by C4D1 in CD4+ cells but not CD8+ cells. Similar baseline diversity was found in complete responders and newly diagnosed patients.

Each patient's relapse followed autologous stem cell transplantation, and brentuximab vedotin exposure varied. Best responses were complete response, partial response or progressive disease. The germline CDR1 and CDR2 sequences are SQVTM and ANQGSEA. V was pared by 4 bases and J by 7 bases, with 16 bases of the junction left unmatched. This CDR3 is built from 16 residues. Sequenced by immunoSEQ multiplex PCR; TCRdb stores in-frame clones only, minus some. Among about 54,000 clones listed, around 90% were seen once. As concerns this clone: What it binds is unknown.

The sequencing here drew on peripheral blood mononuclear cells (PBMCs), taken before the second cycle of nivolumab. The chain employs TRBV29-1 and TRBJ1-2, with TRBD1 identical over 9 bases. This TCR was sampled from a human donor with classical Hodgkin lymphoma. The CDR3 loop is CSVGSGTGPTSGGYTF. As DNA, the CDR3 is TGCAGCGTTGGGTCCGGGACAGGGCCAACCTCGGGTGGCTACACCTTC.